The 16 T cell receptor beta chains given below trace back to one sample, sequenced in a study of shared clonotypes between healthy human individuals. The method was immunoSEQ multiplex PCR; TCRdb's version includes in-frame clones alone and lacks a portion of them. This table holds about 320,000 clones, roughly 91% found once. Sequencing was performed on memory CD8+ T cells sorted from blood. Indicated subset: CD45RO+ cells pooled with CCR7-negative TemRA cells. Receptors were obtained from a young man in good health.

In this sample, this clone turned up a few times. This chain connects TRBV7-6 to TRBJ2-1, with 9 bases matching TRBD2. Germline-derived CDR1 and CDR2 are SGHVS and FNYEAQ. V lost 5 bases and J lost 8; bases outside the gene matches: 13. The CDR3 contains 16 residues. CDR3 loop: CASSPRASGNKDEQFF. DNA for the CDR3: TGTGCCAGCAGCCCCCGGGCTAGCGGGAATAAAGATGAGCAGTTCTTC.

The rearrangement joins TRBV5-1 to TRBJ2-7; D is perhaps TRBD2 (6 bases). The germline gives CDR1 SGHRS, CDR2 YFSETQ. CDR3 size: 13 residues. The V gene lost 3 bases and the J gene lost 2 bases, with 9 bases spanning the gap. CDR3 sequence reads: CASSWGVTYEQYF. CDR3 DNA sequence: TGCGCCAGCAGCTGGGGGGTCACCTACGAGCAGTACTTC.

This clone has only a few counts. This chain connects TRBV28 to TRBJ2-3; perhaps D is TRBD1 or TRBD2 (5 bases each). Trimming took 5 bases from V and 6 from J, leaving 15 bases between them. Germline V CDR1 and CDR2: MDHEN, SYDVKM. The CDR3 is made up of 14 amino acids. CDR3 DNA sequence: TGTGCCAGCAGTATTCCTGGGGGTTGGGATACGCAGTATTTT. Protein sequence: CASSIPGGWDTQYF.

This chain uses TRBV27 with TRBJ2-1; unclear D gene. This CDR3 contains 14 residues. The germline V gene has CDR1 MNHEY and CDR2 SMNVEV (reference sequence). V was cut by 3 bases and J by 4 bases, with 10 bases left in between. The CDR3 DNA is TGTGCCAGCAGTTTGGAACGGAGATACAATGAGCAGTTCTTC. It specifies CASSLERRYNEQFF.

The CDR3 reads CAISVGNYEQYF. Written as DNA, the CDR3 is TGTGCCATCAGTGTTGGCAACTACGAGCAGTACTTC. The V call is TRBV10-3, the J call TRBJ2-7; D not resolved. Trimming removed 4 bases at V and 3 bases at J, with 7 bases between. The CDR3 is made up of 12 amino acids. Germline V gives CDR1 ENHRY, CDR2 SYGVKD.

This sequence joins TRBV9 and TRBJ1-4, with 9 bases that match TRBD1. V dropped 3 bases and J dropped 5; count of bases not matched to a gene: 5. CDR1 is SGDLS and CDR2 is YYNGEE in the germline V gene. The CDR3 spans 15 residues. The CDR3 DNA is TGTGCCAGCAGCGAAACAGGGGGCGCGAATGAAAAACTGTTTTTT. This sequence encodes CASSETGGANEKLFF.

About this clone: Other DNA sequences in the sample encode the same CDR3. The chain combines TRBV27 with TRBJ2-7; 8 positions agree with TRBD1. The CDR3 covers 13 residues. CDR1 is MNHEY, CDR2 SMNVEV, per germline (reference sequence). V shed 5 bases, J shed 2 bases, and the junction held 2 bases outside the gene matches. The CDR3 here is CASSPTGAYEQYF. CDR3 nucleotide sequence: TGTGCCAGCAGTCCGACAGGGGCCTACGAGCAGTACTTC.

This chain links TRBV7-6 with TRBJ2-2; 14 nucleotides line up with TRBD2. Looked up from germline, CDR1 is SGHVS and CDR2 is FNYEAQ. CDR3 length: 18 amino acids. V lost 5 bases, J lost 4 bases, and 9 bases stayed unmatched. The CDR3 sequence: CASSPGTSGRGTTGELFF. In nucleotides, the CDR3 is TGTGCCAGCAGCCCGGGGACTAGCGGGAGAGGGACCACCGGGGAGCTGTTTTTT.

V and J are TRBV10-3 and TRBJ2-2; D remains unclear. This CDR3 is 14 amino acids long. Trimming took off 4 bases at V and 2 bases at J, with 8 bases between the two ends. In germline, CDR1 is ENHRY, CDR2 SYGVKD. The CDR3 loop is CAISVVINTGELFF. CDR3 nucleotide sequence: TGTGCCATCAGTGTCGTGATCAACACCGGGGAGCTGTTTTTT.

The chain joins TRBV6-6 to TRBJ2-7; tentatively, D is TRBD2 (5 bases). Germline V gene sequence: CDR1 MNHNY, CDR2 SVGAGI (reference sequence). The CDR3 length is 14 residues. The ends were cut back, 6 bases at V and 4 bases at J, with 16 bases in the middle. The CDR3 DNA sequence: TGTGCCAGCAGCCTACTCGGGAAGAGTTACGAGCAGTACTTC. It specifies CASSLLGKSYEQYF.

This chain joins TRBV6-5 and TRBJ2-7, with 7 bases that match TRBD1. This CDR3 is 16 amino acids long. Germline loops: CDR1 MNHEY, CDR2 SVGAGI. Trimming at V came to 0 bases and at J to 0 bases, leaving 5 bases not matched to a gene. CDR3 sequence (DNA): TGTGCCAGCAGTTACTCGACGGGACAGTTCTCCTACGAGCAGTACTTC. Amino acid sequence: CASSYSTGQFSYEQYF.

The chain employs TRBV7-9 and TRBJ2-4; no clear D. The ends were cut back, 2 bases at V and 10 bases at J, with 6 bases in the middle. The CDR3 totals 11 residues. CDR1 and CDR2 from the germline V gene are SEHNR and FQNEAQ (reference sequence). The CDR3 sequence is CASSLNQIQYF. The CDR3, as DNA: TGTGCCAGCAGCTTAAACCAAATTCAGTACTTC.

The rearrangement uses TRBV15 and TRBJ2-7; TRBD1 is a possible D gene (6 bases). Trimming took 5 bases from V and 4 from J, leaving 12 bases between them. CDR1 is LNHNV, CDR2 YYDKDF, per germline (reference sequence). The CDR3 is 13 residues long. The CDR3 DNA reads as TGTGCCACCAGCGAGGACAGCAGATACGAGCAGTACTTC. Residues: CATSEDSRYEQYF.

V gene TRBV4-3 combines with J gene TRBJ2-1, with TRBD2 identical over 13 bases. Germline CDR1 and CDR2: LGHNA and YSLEER. Germline trimming cut 3 bases from V and 2 bases from J; bases unmatched to any gene: 10. The CDR3 spans 19 residues. The CDR3 region has the DNA TGCGCCAGCAGCCAGGGGCTGGGACTAGCGGGATTGGCCTACAATGAGCAGTTCTTC. Translating it yields CASSQGLGLAGLAYNEQFF.

The rearrangement joins TRBV7-9 to TRBJ1-4; D may be TRBD1 (5 bases). There are 16 residues in the CDR3. Germline V gene sequence: CDR1 SEHNR, CDR2 FQNEAQ (reference sequence). Trimming cost V 0 bases and J 7 bases, with 15 bases left between them. CDR3 in DNA: TGTGCCAGCAGCTTAGCCTGGTTTGGGGGGATTGAAAAACTGTTTTTT. It specifies CASSLAWFGGIEKLFF.

V usage is TRBV6-1 and J usage is TRBJ1-2, with D perhaps TRBD1 (6 bases). The CDR3 runs 14 residues. The V and J ends lost 6 bases and 5 bases respectively, with 16 bases between them. Germline values: CDR1 MNHNS, CDR2 SASEGT. CDR3 region: CASSLLYREYGYTF. CDR3 DNA sequence: TGTGCCAGCAGCCTACTTTACAGGGAATATGGCTACACCTTC.